Shown below are 19 T cell receptor beta chains from a single sample sequenced in a study of OX40 agonist ivuxolimab in advanced cancers. The protocol was immunoSEQ multiplex PCR, while the TCRdb copy is restricted to in-frame clones and leaves out a portion. The table has around 56,000 clones, approximately 90% seen once; the top ten hold just over 1.4%. Sequenced here: CD4+ or CD8+ T cells sorted from blood, sampled in a trial of the OX40 agonist ivuxolimab. These TCRs come from an adult with an advanced solid tumor such as melanoma, head and neck, liver or kidney cancer.

The chain's CDR3 is CASSTLIDEQFF. CDR3 bases: TGTGCCAGTAGTACATTGATCGATGAGCAGTTCTTC. The chain recombines TRBV19 with TRBJ2-1; D unresolved. This CDR3 region has 12 residues. Germline lookup yields CDR1 LNHDA and CDR2 SQIVND (reference sequence). V was trimmed by 4 bases and J by 8 bases, leaving 9 bases between them.

This chain joins TRBV30 and TRBJ2-2; 7 bases match TRBD2. Germline CDR1 is GTSNPN and CDR2 is SVGIG (reference sequence). This CDR3 is 15 amino acids long. V was pared by 2 bases and J by 6 bases, with 9 bases of the junction left unmatched. CDR3: CAWSYGGGQSGELFF. The CDR3 DNA is TGTGCCTGGAGTTACGGGGGAGGGCAGTCCGGGGAGCTGTTTTTT.

The J gene is TRBJ2-3, the V gene TRBV30; D is uncertain. The germline V gene encodes CDR1 GTSNPN and CDR2 SVGIG (reference sequence). The CDR3 spans 14 residues. V lost 0 bases, J lost 2 bases, and 9 bases lay in between. Here the CDR3 DNA reads TGTGCCTGGAGTGTAGGGCTTCTCACAGATACGCAGTATTTT. Translated, it gives CAWSVGLLTDTQYF.

V gene TRBV18 combines with J gene TRBJ1-4; D uncertain. This CDR3 comprises 15 residues. V lost 4 bases to trimming and J lost 0 bases, with 9 bases between them. Germline assignment: CDR1 KGHSH and CDR2 LQKENI. The CDR3 sequence: CASSRPPATNEKLFF. CDR3 coding DNA: TGTGCCAGCTCACGGCCCCCCGCAACTAATGAAAAACTGTTTTTT.

For the CDR3, the DNA is TGTGCCATCTCGGGAACCGGGGAGCTGTTTTTT. Amino acids: CAISGTGELFF. The J gene is TRBJ2-2, the V gene TRBV10-3, with D perhaps TRBD2 (5 bases). Germline CDR1 and CDR2: ENHRY and SYGVKD. With 8 bases removed from V and 5 bases from J, the gap between germline ends came to 6 bases. This CDR3 has 11 amino acids.

The chain couples TRBV27 to TRBJ2-3; 8 positions agree with TRBD2. This CDR3 has 13 amino acids. The trim removed 6 bases at V and 6 bases at J, leaving 5 bases unmatched. Germline V gene sequence: CDR1 MNHEY, CDR2 SMNVEV (reference sequence). CDR3 DNA: TGTGCCAGCAGGGCGGGGGGCGCGGATACGCAGTATTTT. Encoded protein: CASRAGGADTQYF.

The chain links TRBV19 to TRBJ1-5, with D perhaps matching TRBD1 (5 bases). CDR1 is LNHDA, CDR2 SQIVND, per germline (reference sequence). Trimming took 5 bases from V and 1 from J, leaving 9 bases between them. CDR3 length: 14 residues. The CDR3 nucleotides read TGTGCCAGTAGTCGGGAGGGGAGCAATCAGCCCCAGCATTTT. This gives the protein CASSREGSNQPQHF.

V and J are TRBV6-5 and TRBJ1-1; 8 nucleotides line up with TRBD1. Looked up from germline, CDR1 is MNHEY and CDR2 is SVGAGI. V was pared by 5 bases and J by 4 bases, with 6 bases of the junction left unmatched. The CDR3 runs 14 residues. CDR3 region: CASSRQGFGTEAFF. The DNA of the CDR3 is TGTGCCAGCAGTCGACAGGGGTTTGGCACTGAAGCTTTCTTT.

The chain carries TRBV7-2 and TRBJ2-3, with 10 nucleotides matching TRBD2. Germline V CDR1 and CDR2: SGHTA, FQGNSA. CDR3 length: 17 amino acids. J gave up 3 bases and V 0 bases, and 6 bases lay outside the gene matches. DNA of the CDR3: TGTGCCAGCAGCTTAGCGGAAGCGGGAGGGCCTACAGATACGCAGTATTTT. This encodes CASSLAEAGGPTDTQYF.

CDR3 sequence (DNA): TGTGCCTGGAGTGTTTCTCGGCAGTCGCCCTACACCTTC. Its translation is CAWSVSRQSPYTF. The chain recombines TRBV30 with TRBJ1-2; the D is unclear. Trimming shortened V by 0 bases and J by 10 bases, and 15 bases separated the two germline ends. The germline V gene encodes CDR1 GTSNPN and CDR2 SVGIG (reference sequence). CDR3 length: 13 residues.

This rearrangement joins TRBV6-5 to TRBJ1-2; 7 nucleotides line up with TRBD1. The CDR3 is 15 residues long. Germline V gene sequence: CDR1 MNHEY, CDR2 SVGAGI. Trimming at V came to 6 bases and at J to 4 bases, leaving 11 bases not matched to a gene. The CDR3 loop is CASRPRDRVIYGYTF. CDR3 DNA: TGTGCCAGCAGGCCCCGGGACAGAGTAATCTATGGCTACACCTTC.

The chain uses TRBV5-1 and TRBJ1-1, with 7 nucleotides matching TRBD1. Germline trimming cut 0 bases from V and 4 bases from J; bases unmatched to any gene: 3. The CDR3 is 14 amino acids. Per the germline V gene, CDR1 is SGHRS and CDR2 is YFSETQ. The DNA of the CDR3 is TGCGCCAGCAGCTTGGCGTCAGGGGGCACTGAAGCTTTCTTT. It translates to CASSLASGGTEAFF.

The chain carries TRBV27 and TRBJ1-5; D might be TRBD1 (5 bases). Trimming cost V 6 bases and J 4 bases, with 16 bases left between them. The germline gives CDR1 MNHEY, CDR2 SMNVEV (reference sequence). The length of the CDR3 is 15 residues. For the CDR3, the DNA is TGTGCCAGCAGACAAATCACAGGTGAAAATCAGCCCCAGCATTTT. Translation gives CASRQITGENQPQHF.

CDR3 residues: CASTVGPRTDTQYF. The CDR3 DNA is TGTGCCAGTACTGTCGGCCCACGCACAGATACGCAGTATTTT. This sequence joins TRBV19 and TRBJ2-3; D is uncertain. V was pared by 7 bases and J by 1 base, with 12 bases between. The CDR3 sequence is 14 residues long. CDR1 is LNHDA, CDR2 SQIVND, per germline (reference sequence).

The V gene is TRBV5-4, the J gene TRBJ2-7; D assignment may be TRBD1 or TRBD2 (5 bases each). CDR1 is SGHNT and CDR2 is YYREEE in the germline V gene (reference sequence). Deletions cut 4 bases from V and 4 bases from J, with 12 bases between. The CDR3 totals 13 residues. CDR3 nucleotide sequence: TGTGCCAGCAGCCCTCGGGACCAGTACGAGCAGTACTTC. Its translation is CASSPRDQYEQYF.

This sequence joins TRBV15 and TRBJ1-2; D ambiguous. There are 13 residues in the CDR3. The germline CDR1 and CDR2 sequences are LNHNV and YYDKDF (reference sequence). Trimming cost V 1 base and J 4 bases, with 7 bases left between them. CDR3 loop: CATSRVVFYGYTF. For the CDR3, the DNA is TGTGCCACCAGCAGAGTGGTCTTCTATGGCTACACCTTC.

The table lists this clone with a count of one. J is TRBJ2-1 and V is TRBV27; D gene uncertain. Trimming left V 3 bases short and J 0 bases short, with 6 bases between. The germline gives CDR1 MNHEY, CDR2 SMNVEV (reference sequence). The CDR3 extends over 14 amino acids. For the CDR3, the DNA is TGTGCCAGCAGTTTTGGTGACTCCTACAATGAGCAGTTCTTC. It codes for CASSFGDSYNEQFF.

The chain uses TRBV18 and TRBJ1-5; 8 bases align to TRBD1. The germline V gene encodes CDR1 KGHSH and CDR2 LQKENI. Losses at the gene ends were 6 bases for V and 4 bases for J; bases not matched to a gene: 5. The CDR3 consists of 14 residues. This CDR3 reads CASSSTGENQPQHF. The CDR3, as DNA: TGTGCCAGCTCGTCGACAGGGGAGAATCAGCCCCAGCATTTT.

This chain joins TRBV7-9 and TRBJ1-5; TRBD1 matches at 10 bases. V dropped 5 bases and J dropped 4; count of bases not matched to a gene: 5. Per germline, CDR1 SEHNR and CDR2 FQNEAQ (reference sequence). CDR3 length: 15 amino acids. CDR3 protein: CASSPDRGRNQPQHF. The CDR3 DNA reads TGTGCCAGCAGCCCCGACAGGGGGCGAAATCAGCCCCAGCATTTT.